This record looks at one TCR beta chain sequence and its context. Its specific antigen is unknown. One junction end disagrees with the germline gene, perhaps due to a read error. Libraries were constructed by 5' RACE. This sample was sequenced with an Illumina HiSeq 2500. A second roughly 6 to 12 cycle PCR used a sample-barcoded 5' primer and a J-beta primer mix. A template-switch 5' adaptor carrying 12 random nucleotides introduced a unique molecular identifier onto each TCR beta cDNA molecule. Each sample yielded at least 2.5 million CDR3-containing paired-end reads. The Mint cDNA synthesis kit, primed by a TRBC-specific oligonucleotide, was used to synthesize first-strand cDNA from all RNA. After uracil-DNA glycosylase treatment, a first 18-cycle PCR used universal primers M1SS and BC2_uni_R on all cDNA. Regarding the original processing steps: For normalization, 1 million high-quality reads, each with a distinct molecular identifier, were randomly selected from each sample. Instead of being binned into consensus sequences, reads with shared molecular identifiers were discarded. MiTCR, with a Q25 quality threshold and the strictest error-elimination algorithm, was used for CDR3 identification, clonotype clustering and error correction. A nonparametric unseen species model using Euler transformation provided a lower-bound estimate of total TCR beta diversity. TCRdb cleaned the public reads at Q25 with fastp, built clones with MiXCR and kept in-frame beta chains. Rows are combined by CDR3 protein, so each entry shows the most common genes and DNA. These V and J calls derive from TCRdb rather than the authors' analysis. This sample is represented by around 850,000 distinct CDR3 sequences; roughly 34% of them were singletons. The ten largest account for over 10% of the sample.

Systemically healthy Caucasian individuals from Russia, approximately 39 in total and aged about 6 to 90 years, were included as donors. Each donor gave about 9.2 milliliters of peripheral blood, drawn into EDTA-treated Vacutainer tubes. Ficoll-Paque density-gradient centrifugation was used to isolate PBMCs, with at least 7 million per sample. Trizol reagent was used to extract total RNA from the PBMCs, yielding at least 5 micrograms per sample. For every donor, flow cytometry on a PBMC aliquot measured the percentage of naive CD45RAhigh/CD27high T cells. This entry belongs to a study of blood T cells in healthy people across ages (dated by TCRdb to between 2014 and 2016). Background for the entire study: In model experiments, roughly one uniquely barcoded TCR beta cDNA molecule per two T cells was captured by template switching. Using deep sequencing normalized with unique cDNA molecular identifiers, the study measured how TCR beta repertoire diversity changes with age. The donors were split into four age groups: young (average about 16 years), middle-aged (39), aged (around 67) and long-lived (approximately 89). Donors of different ages were randomly distributed across sequencing lanes to avoid experimental bias. Two additional independent replicas of 1 million unique cDNA reads from the same blood draw were analyzed for two donors (one aged 18 to 30 and one aged 80 or older).

What the research found in general, with its limitations: Donor CMV infection status was unknown, potentially confounding age-related changes in expanded clonotypes. Bulk unsorted PBMC profiling prevented conclusive comparison of naive and antigen-experienced compartments. As age increased, observed TCR beta diversity per million T cells dropped in a roughly linear way, and a significant reduction was already evident by age about 40. Compared with the aged group, more naive CD4+ T cells, fewer expanded clones and increased TCR diversity were shown by the long-lived group, suggesting age selection. Estimates of total diversity from one million sequenced T cells were regarded as lower bounds and underestimates. Observed TCR beta diversity correlated strongly with the percentage of naive T cells measured by flow cytometry.

The receptor was derived from a man between 18 and 29 years old in good health. The sequenced sample consisted of blood.

The nucleotide sequence reads as follows: TGTGCCAGCAACCTAGCGGGGGGCACAGATACGCAGTTTTTT. Its amino acids are CASNLAGGTDTQFF. The sequence links TRBV12-3 or TRBV12-4 to TRBJ2-3; TRBD2 aligns with 11 central bases. There are 14 amino acids in the CDR3, from cysteine to phenylalanine inclusive. The read is trimmed to its CDR3 DNA, 42 bases read in frame from base 1.